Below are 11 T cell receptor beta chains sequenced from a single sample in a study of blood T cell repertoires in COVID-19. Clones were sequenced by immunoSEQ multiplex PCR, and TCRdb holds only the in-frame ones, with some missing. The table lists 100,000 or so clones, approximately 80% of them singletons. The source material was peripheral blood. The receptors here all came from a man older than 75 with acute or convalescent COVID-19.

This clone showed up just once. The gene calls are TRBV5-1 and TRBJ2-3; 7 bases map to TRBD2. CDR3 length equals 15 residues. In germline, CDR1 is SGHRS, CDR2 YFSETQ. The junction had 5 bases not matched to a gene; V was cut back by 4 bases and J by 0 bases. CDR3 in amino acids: CASSTSGASTDTQYF. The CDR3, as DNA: TGCGCCAGCAGCACCAGCGGGGCTAGCACAGATACGCAGTATTTT. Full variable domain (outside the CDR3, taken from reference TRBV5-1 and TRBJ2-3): KAGVTQTPRYLIKTRGQQVTLSCSPISGHRSVSWYQQTPGQGLQFLFEYFSETQRNKGNFPGRFSGRQFSNSRSEMNVSTLELGDSALYLCASSTSGASTDTQYFGPGTRLTVL.

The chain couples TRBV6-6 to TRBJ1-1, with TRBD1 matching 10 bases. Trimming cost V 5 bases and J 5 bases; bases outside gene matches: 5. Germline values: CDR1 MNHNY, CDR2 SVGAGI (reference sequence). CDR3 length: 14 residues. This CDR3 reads CASSSDRGLTEAFF. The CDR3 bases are TGTGCCAGCAGTAGTGACAGGGGGCTAACTGAAGCTTTCTTT.

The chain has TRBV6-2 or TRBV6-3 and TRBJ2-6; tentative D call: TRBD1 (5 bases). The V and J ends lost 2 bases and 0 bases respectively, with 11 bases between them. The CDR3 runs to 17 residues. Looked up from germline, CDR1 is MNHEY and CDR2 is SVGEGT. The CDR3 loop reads CASSYQGPDSGANVLTF. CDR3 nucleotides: TGTGCCAGCAGTTACCAGGGTCCTGACTCTGGGGCCAACGTCCTGACTTTC.

CDR3 amino acids: CASSIGTGGSPLHF. The CDR3 DNA reads as TGTGCCAGTAGTATCGGGACAGGGGGTTCACCCCTCCACTTT. The chain recombines TRBV19 with TRBJ1-6, with TRBD1 matching over 11 bases. Germline CDR1 LNHDA, CDR2 SQIVND (reference sequence). Trimming cost V 3 bases and J 9 bases; bases outside gene matches: 1. This CDR3 region has 14 residues.

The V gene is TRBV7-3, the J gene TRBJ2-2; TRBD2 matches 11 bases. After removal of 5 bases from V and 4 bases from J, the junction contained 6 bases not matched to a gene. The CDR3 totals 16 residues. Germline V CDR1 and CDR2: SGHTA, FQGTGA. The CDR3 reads CASSKLAGATTGELFF. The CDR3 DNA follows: TGTGCCAGCAGCAAACTAGCGGGAGCTACCACCGGGGAGCTGTTTTTT.

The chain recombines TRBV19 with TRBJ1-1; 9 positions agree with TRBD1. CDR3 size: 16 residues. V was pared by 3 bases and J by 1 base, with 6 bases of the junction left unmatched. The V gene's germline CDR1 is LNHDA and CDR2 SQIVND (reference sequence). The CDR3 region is CASSILQGAWNTEAFF. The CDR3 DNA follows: TGTGCCAGTAGTATCCTACAGGGGGCTTGGAACACTGAAGCTTTCTTT. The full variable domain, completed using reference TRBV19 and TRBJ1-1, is DGGITQSPKYLFRKEGQNVTLSCEQNLNHDAMYWYRQDPGQGLRLIYYSQIVNDFQKGDIAEGYSVSREKKESFPLTVTSAQKNPTAFYLCASSILQGAWNTEAFFGQGTRLTVV.

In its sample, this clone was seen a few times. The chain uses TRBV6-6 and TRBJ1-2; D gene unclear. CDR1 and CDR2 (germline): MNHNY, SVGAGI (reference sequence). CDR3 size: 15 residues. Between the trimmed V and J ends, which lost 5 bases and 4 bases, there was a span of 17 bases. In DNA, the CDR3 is TGTGCCAGCAGTCAGGAACACTACTTATCCTATGGCTACACCTTC. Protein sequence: CASSQEHYLSYGYTF.

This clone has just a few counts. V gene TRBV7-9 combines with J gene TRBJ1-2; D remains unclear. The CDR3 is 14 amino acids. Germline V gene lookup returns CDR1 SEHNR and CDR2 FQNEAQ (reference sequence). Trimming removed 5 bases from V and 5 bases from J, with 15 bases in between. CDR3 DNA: TGTGCCAGCAGCCCTTCGTTTGGGAGGTATGGCTACACCTTC. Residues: CASSPSFGRYGYTF. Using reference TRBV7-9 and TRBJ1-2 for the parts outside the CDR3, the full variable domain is DTGVSQNPRHKITKRGQNVTFRCDPISEHNRLYWYRQTLGQGPEFLTYFQNEAQLEKSRLLSDRFSAERPKGSFSTLEIQRTEQGDSAMYLCASSPSFGRYGYTFGSGTRLTVV.

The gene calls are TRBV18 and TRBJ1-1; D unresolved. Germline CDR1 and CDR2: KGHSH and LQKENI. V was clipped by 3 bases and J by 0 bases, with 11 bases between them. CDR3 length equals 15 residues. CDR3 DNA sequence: TGTGCCAGCTCACCGACTACGACCTTGAACACTGAAGCTTTCTTT. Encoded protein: CASSPTTTLNTEAFF.

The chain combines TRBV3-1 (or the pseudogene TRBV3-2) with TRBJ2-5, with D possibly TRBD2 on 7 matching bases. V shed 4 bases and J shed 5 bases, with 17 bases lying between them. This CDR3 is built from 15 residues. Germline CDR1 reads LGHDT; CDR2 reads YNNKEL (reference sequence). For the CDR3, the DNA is TGTGCCAGCAGCCCGTACGGGGGGCGCAGCGAGACCCAGTACTTC. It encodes CASSPYGGRSETQYF.

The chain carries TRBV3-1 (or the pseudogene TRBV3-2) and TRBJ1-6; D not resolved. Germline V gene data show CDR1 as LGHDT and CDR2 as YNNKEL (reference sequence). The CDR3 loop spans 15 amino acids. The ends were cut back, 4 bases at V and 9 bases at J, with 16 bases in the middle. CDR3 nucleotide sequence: TGTGCCAGCAGCCCATCGGGTCCAAGAGGTTCACCCCTCCACTTT. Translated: CASSPSGPRGSPLHF.